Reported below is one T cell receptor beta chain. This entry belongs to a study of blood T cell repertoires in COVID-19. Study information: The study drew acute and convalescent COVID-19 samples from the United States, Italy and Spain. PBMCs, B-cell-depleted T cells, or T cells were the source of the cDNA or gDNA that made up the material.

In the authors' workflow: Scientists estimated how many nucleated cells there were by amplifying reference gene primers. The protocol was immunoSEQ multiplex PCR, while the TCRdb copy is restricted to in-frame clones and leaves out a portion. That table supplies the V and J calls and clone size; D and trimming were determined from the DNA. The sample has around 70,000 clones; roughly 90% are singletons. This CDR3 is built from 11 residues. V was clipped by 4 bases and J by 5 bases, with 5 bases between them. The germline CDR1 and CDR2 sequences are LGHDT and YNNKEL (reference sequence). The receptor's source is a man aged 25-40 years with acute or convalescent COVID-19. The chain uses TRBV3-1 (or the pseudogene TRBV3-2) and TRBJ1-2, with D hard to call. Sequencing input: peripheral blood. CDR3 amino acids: CASSPGYGYTF. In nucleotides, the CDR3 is TGTGCCAGCAGCCCGGGGTATGGCTACACCTTC.